This T cell receptor beta chain was retrieved from a study of T cell responses to AZD1222 COVID-19 vaccine. The study's findings and limits: No day 14 peak samples; only post-peak repertoires were characterized. Just a handful of AZD1222 recipients tested seropositive at baseline. Among spike-specific TCRs, nearly half reportedly target unmutated variant regions. Among vaccine-associated CD4 TCRs, coverage spanned spike, with dominance at 160-218 and 743-854.

The CDR3 extends over 18 amino acids. V was shortened by 3 bases and J by 0 bases, with 18 bases between the two germline ends. From germline, CDR1 is KGHSH and CDR2 LQKENI. With respect to this clone: Its specificity is unknown.

Assay used: immunoSEQ multiplex PCR; TCRdb lists only in-frame clones, some missing. Of over 150,000 clones listed, roughly 89% were seen once; the top ten hold over 1.5%. The chain couples TRBV18 to TRBJ2-1; D possibly corresponds to TRBD2 (6 bases). This material consisted of peripheral blood, taken on day 0 of AZD1222 vaccination. The source is an adult in good health. CDR3 bases: TGTGCCAGCTCACCTTCCGCTCGGGGGACCCGCTCCTACAATGAGCAGTTCTTC. Translation gives CASSPSARGTRSYNEQFF.